This T cell receptor (beta chain) was sequenced for a study of T cell responses to AZD1222 COVID-19 vaccine. Findings and caveats of the study: AZD1222 recipients seropositive at baseline numbered only five to seven. Donors were mostly white British, more females; clonal diversity possibly underestimated.

This CDR3 has 13 amino acids. V lost 7 bases and J lost 0, with 10 bases in between. Germline V gene data show CDR1 as MDHEN and CDR2 as SYDVKM. As regards this clone: The antigen is unknown.

The assay was immunoSEQ multiplex PCR, and TCRdb's table has in-frame clones only and misses some. Counted here are about 120,000 clones, around nine tenths occurring once; the ten biggest clones make up 2.4%. Sequenced material: peripheral blood, taken on day 0 of AZD1222 vaccination. The chain recombines TRBV28 with TRBJ2-7; D is perhaps TRBD1 (6 bases). This receptor was obtained from an adult in good health. The chain's CDR3 is CASIGTLSYEQYF. The CDR3 region has the DNA TGTGCCAGCATTGGGACACTCTCCTACGAGCAGTACTTC.